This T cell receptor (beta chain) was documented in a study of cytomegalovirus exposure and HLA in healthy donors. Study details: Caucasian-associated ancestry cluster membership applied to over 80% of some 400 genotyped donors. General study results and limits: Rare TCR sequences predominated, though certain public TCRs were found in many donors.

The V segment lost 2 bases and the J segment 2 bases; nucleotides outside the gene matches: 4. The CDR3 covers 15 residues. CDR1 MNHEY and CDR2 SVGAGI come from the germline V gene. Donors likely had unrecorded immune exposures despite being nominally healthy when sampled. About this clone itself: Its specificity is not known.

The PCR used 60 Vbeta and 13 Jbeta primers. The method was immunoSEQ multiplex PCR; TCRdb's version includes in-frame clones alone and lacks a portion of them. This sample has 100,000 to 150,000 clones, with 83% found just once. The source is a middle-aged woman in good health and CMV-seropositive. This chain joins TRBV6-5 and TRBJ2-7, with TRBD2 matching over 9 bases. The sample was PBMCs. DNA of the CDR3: TGTGCCAGCAGTTACGGGGCTAGCGGGACCTACGAGCAGTACTTC. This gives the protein CASSYGASGTYEQYF.